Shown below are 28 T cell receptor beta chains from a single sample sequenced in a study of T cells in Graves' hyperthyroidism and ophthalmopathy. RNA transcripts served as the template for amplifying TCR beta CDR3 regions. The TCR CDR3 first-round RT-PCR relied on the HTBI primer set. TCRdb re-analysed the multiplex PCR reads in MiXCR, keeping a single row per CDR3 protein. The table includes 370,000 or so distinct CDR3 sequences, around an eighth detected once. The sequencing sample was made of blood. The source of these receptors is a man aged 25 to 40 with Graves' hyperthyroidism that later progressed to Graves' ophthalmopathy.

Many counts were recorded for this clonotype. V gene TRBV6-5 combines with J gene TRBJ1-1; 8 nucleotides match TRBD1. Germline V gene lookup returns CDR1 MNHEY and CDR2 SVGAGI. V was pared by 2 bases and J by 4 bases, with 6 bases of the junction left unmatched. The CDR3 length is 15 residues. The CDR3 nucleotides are TGTGCCAGCAGTTACGGGGACAGGTTGGGCACTGAAGCTTTCTTT. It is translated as CASSYGDRLGTEAFF.

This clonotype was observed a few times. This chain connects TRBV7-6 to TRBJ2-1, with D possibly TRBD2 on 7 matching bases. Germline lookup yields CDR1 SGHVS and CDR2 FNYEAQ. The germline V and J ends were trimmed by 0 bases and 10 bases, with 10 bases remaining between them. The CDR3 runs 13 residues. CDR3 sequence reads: CASSLARGGEQFF. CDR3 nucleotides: TGTGCCAGCAGCTTAGCGAGGGGGGGGGAGCAGTTCTTC.

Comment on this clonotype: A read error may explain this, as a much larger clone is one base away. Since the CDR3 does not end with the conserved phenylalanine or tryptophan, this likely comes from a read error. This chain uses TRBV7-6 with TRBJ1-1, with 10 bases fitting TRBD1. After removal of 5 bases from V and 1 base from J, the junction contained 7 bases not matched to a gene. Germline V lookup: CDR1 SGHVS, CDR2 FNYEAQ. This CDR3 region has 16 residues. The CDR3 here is CASSQTGTGANTEAFL. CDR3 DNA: TGTGCCAGCAGCCAGACCGGGACAGGGGCGAACACTGAAGCTTTCCTT.

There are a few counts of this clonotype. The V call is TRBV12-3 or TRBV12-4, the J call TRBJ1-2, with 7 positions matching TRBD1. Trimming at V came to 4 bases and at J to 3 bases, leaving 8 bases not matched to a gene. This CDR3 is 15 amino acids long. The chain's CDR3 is CASSYLTGPHYGYTF. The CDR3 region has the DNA TGTGCCAGCAGTTATCTGACAGGGCCCCACTATGGCTACACCTTC.

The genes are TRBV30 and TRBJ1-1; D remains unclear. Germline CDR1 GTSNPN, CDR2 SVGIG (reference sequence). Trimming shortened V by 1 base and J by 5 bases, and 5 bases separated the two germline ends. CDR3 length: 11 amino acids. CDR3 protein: CAWSEVTEAFF. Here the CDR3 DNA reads TGTGCCTGGAGTGAAGTTACTGAAGCTTTCTTT. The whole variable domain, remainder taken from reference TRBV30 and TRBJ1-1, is SQTIHQWPATLVQPVGSPLSLECTVEGTSNPNLYWYRQAAGRGLQLLFYSVGIGQISSEVPQNLSASRPQDRQFILSSKKLLLSDSGFYLCAWSEVTEAFFGQGTRLTVV.

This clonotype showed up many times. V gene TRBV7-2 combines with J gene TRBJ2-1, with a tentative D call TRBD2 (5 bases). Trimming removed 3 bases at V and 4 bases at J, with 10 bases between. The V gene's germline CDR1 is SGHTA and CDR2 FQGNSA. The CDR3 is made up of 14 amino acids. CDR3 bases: TGTGCCAGCAGCTTTGCGGGCAAATACAATGAGCAGTTCTTC. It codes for CASSFAGKYNEQFF.

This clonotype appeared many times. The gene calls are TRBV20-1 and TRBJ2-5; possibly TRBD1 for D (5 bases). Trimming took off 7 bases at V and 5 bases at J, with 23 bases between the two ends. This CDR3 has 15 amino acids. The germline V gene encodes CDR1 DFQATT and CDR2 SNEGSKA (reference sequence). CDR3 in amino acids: CSGSSISQGYETQYF. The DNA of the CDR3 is TGCAGTGGCTCATCCATCTCCCAGGGATACGAGACCCAGTACTTC.

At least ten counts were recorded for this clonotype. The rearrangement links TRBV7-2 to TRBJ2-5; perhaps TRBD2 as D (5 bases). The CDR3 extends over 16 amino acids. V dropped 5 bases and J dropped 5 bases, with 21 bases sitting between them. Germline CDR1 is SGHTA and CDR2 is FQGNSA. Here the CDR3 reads CASSPELVGRLETQYF. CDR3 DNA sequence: TGTGCCAGCAGCCCAGAACTAGTGGGGAGATTGGAGACCCAGTACTTC.

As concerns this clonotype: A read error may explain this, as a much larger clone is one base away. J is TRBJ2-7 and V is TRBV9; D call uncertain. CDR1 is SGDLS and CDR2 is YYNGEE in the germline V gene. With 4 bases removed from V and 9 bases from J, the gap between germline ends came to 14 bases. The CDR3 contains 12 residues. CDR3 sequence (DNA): TGTGCCAGCAGCTCCGACTCTCACGGGCAGTACTTC. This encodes CASSSDSHGQYF.

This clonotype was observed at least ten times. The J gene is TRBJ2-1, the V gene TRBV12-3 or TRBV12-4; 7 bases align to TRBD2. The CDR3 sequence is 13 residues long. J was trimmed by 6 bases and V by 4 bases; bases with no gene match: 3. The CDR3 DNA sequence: TGTGCCAGCAGTTGGGGGGGGGGCAATGAGCAGTTCTTC. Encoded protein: CASSWGGGNEQFF.

Here the CDR3 reads CASLAGSTEAFF. In DNA form, the CDR3 reads TGTGCCAGCCTGGCAGGGAGCACTGAAGCTTTCTTT. The chain has TRBV12-3 or TRBV12-4 and TRBJ1-1; a possible D gene is TRBD1 (5 bases). V lost 8 bases to trimming and J lost 4 bases, with 11 bases between them. The CDR3 is 12 residues long.

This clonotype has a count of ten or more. CDR3: CASSLIPGQGLLGMNTEAFF. The CDR3 DNA reads as TGTGCCAGCAGTCTAATCCCGGGACAGGGGCTTTTAGGCATGAACACTGAAGCTTTCTTT. The chain combines TRBV2 with TRBJ1-1; TRBD1 matches at 10 bases. The CDR3 consists of 20 residues. The V gene's germline CDR1 is SNHLY and CDR2 FYNNEI. V gave up 5 bases and J gave up 0 bases; unmatched junction bases: 18.

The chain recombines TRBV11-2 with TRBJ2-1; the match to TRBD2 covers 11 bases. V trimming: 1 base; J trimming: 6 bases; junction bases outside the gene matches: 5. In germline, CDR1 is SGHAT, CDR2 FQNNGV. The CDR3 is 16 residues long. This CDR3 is CASSLVLAGALNEQFF. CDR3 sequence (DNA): TGTGCCAGCAGCTTAGTACTAGCGGGGGCCCTCAATGAGCAGTTCTTC.

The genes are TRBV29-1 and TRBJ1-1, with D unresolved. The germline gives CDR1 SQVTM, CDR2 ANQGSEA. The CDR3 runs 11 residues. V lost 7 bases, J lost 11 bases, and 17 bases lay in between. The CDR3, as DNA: TGCAGCGCAGGCCCCGGGGAAGGGGCTTTCTTT. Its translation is CSAGPGEGAFF.

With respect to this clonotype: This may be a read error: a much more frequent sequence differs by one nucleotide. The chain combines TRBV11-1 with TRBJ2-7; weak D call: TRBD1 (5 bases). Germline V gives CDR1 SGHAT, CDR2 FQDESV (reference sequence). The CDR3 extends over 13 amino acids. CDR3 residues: CAGSKDNSYEQYF. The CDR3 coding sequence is TGTGCCGGCAGCAAGGACAACTCCTACGAGCAGTACTTC.

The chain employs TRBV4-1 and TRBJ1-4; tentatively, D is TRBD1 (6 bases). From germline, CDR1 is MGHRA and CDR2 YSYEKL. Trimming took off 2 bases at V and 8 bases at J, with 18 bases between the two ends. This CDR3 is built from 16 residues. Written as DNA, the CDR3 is TGCGCCAGCAGCCAAAAAGTTCGGGGACACACAGAAAAACTGTTTTTT. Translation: CASSQKVRGHTEKLFF.

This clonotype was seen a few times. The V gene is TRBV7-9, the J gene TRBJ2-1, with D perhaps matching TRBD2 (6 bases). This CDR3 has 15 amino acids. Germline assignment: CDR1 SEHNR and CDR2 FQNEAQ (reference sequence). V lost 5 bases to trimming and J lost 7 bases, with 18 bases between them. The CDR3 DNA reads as TGTGCCAGCAGCATGGGACTTGCACATACAAATGAGCAGTTCTTC. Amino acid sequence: CASSMGLAHTNEQFF.

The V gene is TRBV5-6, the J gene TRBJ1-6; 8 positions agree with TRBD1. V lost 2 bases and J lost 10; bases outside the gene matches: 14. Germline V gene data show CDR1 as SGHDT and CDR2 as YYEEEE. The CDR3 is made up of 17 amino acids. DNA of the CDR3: TGTGCCAGCAGCTTCTTTGGACAGGGAGGTTTATGGTCACCCCTCCACTTT. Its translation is CASSFFGQGGLWSPLHF.

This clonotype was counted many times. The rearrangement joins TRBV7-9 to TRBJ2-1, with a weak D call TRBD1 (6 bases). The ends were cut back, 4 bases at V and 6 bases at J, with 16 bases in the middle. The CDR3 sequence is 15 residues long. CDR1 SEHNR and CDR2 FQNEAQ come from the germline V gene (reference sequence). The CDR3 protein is CASSSPGANFNEQFF. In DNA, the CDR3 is TGTGCCAGCAGCTCGCCAGGGGCCAATTTCAATGAGCAGTTCTTC.

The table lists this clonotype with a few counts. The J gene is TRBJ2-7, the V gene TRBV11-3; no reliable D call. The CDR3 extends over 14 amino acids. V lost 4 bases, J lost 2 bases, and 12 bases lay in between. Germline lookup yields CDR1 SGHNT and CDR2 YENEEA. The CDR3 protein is CASSSSDGAYEQYF. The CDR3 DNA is TGTGCCAGCAGCTCCTCGGACGGAGCCTACGAGCAGTACTTC.

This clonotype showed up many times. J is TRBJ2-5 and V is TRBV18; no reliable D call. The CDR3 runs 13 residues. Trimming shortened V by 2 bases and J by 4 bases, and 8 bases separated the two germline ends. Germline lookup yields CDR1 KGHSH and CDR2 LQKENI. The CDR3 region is CASSPGRRETQYF. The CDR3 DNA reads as TGTGCCAGCTCACCAGGGCGTAGAGAGACCCAGTACTTC.

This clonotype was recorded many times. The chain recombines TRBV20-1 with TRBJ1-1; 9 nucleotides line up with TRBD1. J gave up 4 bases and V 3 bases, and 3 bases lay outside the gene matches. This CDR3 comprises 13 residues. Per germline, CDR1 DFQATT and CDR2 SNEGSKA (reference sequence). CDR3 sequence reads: CSARTGGFTEAFF. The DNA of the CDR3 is TGCAGTGCTAGGACAGGGGGATTCACTGAAGCTTTCTTT.

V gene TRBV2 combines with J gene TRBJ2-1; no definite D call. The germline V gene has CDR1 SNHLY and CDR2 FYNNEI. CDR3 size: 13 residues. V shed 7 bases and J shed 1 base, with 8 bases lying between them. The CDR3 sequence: CASKPGSYNEQFF. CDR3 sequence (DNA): TGTGCCAGCAAGCCTGGGTCCTACAATGAGCAGTTCTTC.

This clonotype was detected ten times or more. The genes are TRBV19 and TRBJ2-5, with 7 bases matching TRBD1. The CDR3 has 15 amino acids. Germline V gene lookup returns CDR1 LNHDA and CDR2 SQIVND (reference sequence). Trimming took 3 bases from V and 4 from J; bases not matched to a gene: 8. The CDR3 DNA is TGTGCCAGTAGTATTCAGCGACAGGGAACAGAGACCCAGTACTTC. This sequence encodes CASSIQRQGTETQYF.

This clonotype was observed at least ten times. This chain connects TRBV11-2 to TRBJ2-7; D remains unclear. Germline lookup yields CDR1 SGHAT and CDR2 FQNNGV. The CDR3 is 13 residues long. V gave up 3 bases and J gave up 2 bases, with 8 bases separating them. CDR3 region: CASSFRQTYEQYF. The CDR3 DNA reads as TGTGCCAGCAGCTTCCGGCAGACCTACGAGCAGTACTTC.

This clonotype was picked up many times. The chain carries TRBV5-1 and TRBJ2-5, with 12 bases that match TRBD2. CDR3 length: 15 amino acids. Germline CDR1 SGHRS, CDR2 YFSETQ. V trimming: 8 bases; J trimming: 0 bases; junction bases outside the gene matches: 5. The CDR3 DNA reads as TGCGCCAGTCGACTAGCGGGGGCCCACCAAGAGACCCAGTACTTC. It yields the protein CASRLAGAHQETQYF.

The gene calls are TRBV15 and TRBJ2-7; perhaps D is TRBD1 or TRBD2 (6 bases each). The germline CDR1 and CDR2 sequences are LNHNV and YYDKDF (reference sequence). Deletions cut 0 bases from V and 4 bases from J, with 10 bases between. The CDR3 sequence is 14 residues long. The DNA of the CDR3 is TGTGCCACCAGCAGAGAGGGGGCGGGATACGAGCAGTACTTC. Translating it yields CATSREGAGYEQYF.

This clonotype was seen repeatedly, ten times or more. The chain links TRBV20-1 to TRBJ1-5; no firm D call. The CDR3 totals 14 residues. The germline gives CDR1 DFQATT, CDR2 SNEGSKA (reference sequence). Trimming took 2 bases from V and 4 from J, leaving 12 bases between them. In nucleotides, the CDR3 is TGCAGTGCTAGAAACGTAGCCACAAATCAGCCCCAGCATTTT. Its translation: CSARNVATNQPQHF.